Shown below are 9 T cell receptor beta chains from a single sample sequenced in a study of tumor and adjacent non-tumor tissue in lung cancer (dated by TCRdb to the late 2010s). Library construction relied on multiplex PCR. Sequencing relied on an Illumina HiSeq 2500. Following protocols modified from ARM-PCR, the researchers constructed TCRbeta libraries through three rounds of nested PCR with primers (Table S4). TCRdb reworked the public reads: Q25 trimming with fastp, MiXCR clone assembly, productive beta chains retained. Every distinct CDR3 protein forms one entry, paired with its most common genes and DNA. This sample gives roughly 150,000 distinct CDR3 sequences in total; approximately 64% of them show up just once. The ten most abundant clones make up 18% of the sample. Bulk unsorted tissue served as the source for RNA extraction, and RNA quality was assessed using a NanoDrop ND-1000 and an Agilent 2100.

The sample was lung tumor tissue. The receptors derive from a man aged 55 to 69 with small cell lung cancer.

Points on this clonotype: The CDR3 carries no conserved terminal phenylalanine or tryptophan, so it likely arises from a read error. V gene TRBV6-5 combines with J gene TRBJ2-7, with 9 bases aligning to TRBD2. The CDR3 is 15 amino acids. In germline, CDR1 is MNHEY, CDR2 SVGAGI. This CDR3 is CAGRGGLAPGYEQYD. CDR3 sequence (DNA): TGTGCCGGCAGGGGGGGACTAGCCCCAGGCTACGAGCAGTACGAC.

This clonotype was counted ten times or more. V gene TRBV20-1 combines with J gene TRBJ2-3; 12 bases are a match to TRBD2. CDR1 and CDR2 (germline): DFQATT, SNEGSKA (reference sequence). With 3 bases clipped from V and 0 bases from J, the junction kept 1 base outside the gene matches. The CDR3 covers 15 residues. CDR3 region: CSARGTSGSTDTQYF. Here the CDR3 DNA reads TGCAGTGCTAGGGGGACTAGCGGGAGCACAGATACGCAGTATTTT.

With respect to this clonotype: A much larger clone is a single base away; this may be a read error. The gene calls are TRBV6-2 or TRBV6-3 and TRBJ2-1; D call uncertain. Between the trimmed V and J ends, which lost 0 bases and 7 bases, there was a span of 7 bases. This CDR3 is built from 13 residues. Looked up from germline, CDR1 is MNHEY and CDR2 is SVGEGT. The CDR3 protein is CASSYSTGNEQFF. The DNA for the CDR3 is TGTGCCAGCAGTTACTCGACTGGGAATGAGCAGTTCTTC.

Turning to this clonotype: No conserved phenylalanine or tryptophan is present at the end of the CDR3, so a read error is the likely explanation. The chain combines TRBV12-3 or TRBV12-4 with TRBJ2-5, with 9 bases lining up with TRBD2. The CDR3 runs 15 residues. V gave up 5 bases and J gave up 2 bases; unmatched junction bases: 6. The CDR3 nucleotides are TGTGCCAGCAGTACCTATAGCGGGGGACAAGAGACCCAGTACTTA. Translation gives CASSTYSGGQETQYL.

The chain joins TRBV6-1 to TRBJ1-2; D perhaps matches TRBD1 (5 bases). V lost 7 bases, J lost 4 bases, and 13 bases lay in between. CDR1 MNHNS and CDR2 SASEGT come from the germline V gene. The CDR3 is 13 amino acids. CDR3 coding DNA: TGTGCCAGCACTAGACAGAATAGCTATGGCTACACCTTC. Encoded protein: CASTRQNSYGYTF.

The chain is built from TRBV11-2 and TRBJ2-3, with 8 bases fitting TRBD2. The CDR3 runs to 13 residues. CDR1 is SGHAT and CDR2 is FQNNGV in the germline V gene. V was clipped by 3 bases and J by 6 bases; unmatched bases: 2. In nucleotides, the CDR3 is TGTGCCAGCAGCTTCGTAGCGGGGGATACGCAGTATTTT. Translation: CASSFVAGDTQYF.

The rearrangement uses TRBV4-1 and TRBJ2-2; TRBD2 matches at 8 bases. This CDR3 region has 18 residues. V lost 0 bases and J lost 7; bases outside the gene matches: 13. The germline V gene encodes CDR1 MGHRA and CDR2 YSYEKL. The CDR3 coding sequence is TGCGCCAGCAGCCAAGATTGGGGTAGCGGGGCCAACTTCGGGGAGCTGTTTTTT. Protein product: CASSQDWGSGANFGELFF.

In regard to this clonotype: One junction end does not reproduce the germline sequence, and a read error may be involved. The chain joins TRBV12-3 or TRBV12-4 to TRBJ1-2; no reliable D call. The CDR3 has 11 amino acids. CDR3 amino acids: CGSSLSAVNTF. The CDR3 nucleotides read TGTGGCAGCAGCCTGTCGGCTGTGAACACCTTC.

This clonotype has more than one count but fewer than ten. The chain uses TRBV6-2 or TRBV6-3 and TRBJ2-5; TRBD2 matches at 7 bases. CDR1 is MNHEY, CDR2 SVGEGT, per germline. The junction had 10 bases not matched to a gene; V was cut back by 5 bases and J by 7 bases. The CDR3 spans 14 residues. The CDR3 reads CASSPEGLRGTQYF. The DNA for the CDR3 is TGTGCCAGCAGTCCAGAGGGACTACGGGGGACCCAGTACTTC.